These 2 T cell receptor beta chains were all obtained from the same sample, sequenced in a study of metastatic and nonmetastatic thyroid tumors. TCRdb re-called the PCR reads through MiXCR. This table holds roughly 14,000 clones, around 35% found once. Patients had received no treatment of any kind before thyroid surgery. The sample taken for sequencing was tumor tissue. The receptor source for this set is a female donor with papillary thyroid cancer or a benign thyroid nodule (not recorded which). Some clones in this sample may be carry-over from other donors' samples.

This clone was seen a handful of times. The chain couples TRBV28 to TRBJ1-4; the D is unclear. Trimming shortened V by 3 bases and J by 3 bases, and 11 bases separated the two germline ends. This CDR3 has 15 amino acids. Germline V gives CDR1 MDHEN, CDR2 SYDVKM. CDR3 DNA sequence: TGTGCCAGCAGTTTTGATCTGCTACCTAATGAAAAACTGTTTTTT. As protein: CASSFDLLPNEKLFF.

This clone was seen a few times. The sample contains more than one DNA sequence encoding this CDR3. The V and J genes are TRBV12-3 or TRBV12-4 and TRBJ1-1; no definite D call. The CDR3 has 14 amino acids. V shed 3 bases and J shed 0 bases, with 8 bases lying between them. DNA for the CDR3: TGTGCCAGCAGTTTGGGAACCTTGAACACTGAAGCTTTCTTT. It encodes CASSLGTLNTEAFF.